This T cell receptor (beta chain) was obtained from a study of blood T cell repertoires in COVID-19. The protocol was immunoSEQ multiplex PCR, while the TCRdb copy is restricted to in-frame clones and leaves out a portion. Found here are 150,000 to 200,000 clones, more than 75% of them singletons; the top ten hold around 6.1%. CDR1 and CDR2 from the germline V gene are SGHVS and FQNEAQ. The J segment lost 3 bases and the V segment lost 6 bases, leaving 5 bases of the junction unmatched. This CDR3 region has 14 residues. J is TRBJ1-1 and V is TRBV7-8; TRBD1 aligns across 9 bases. This receptor was obtained from a middle-aged man who had recovered from COVID-19. The material sequenced was PBMCs or T cells enriched from blood (not recorded which). The CDR3: CASREWTGDTEAFF. CDR3 DNA: TGTGCCAGCAGGGAGTGGACAGGGGACACTGAAGCTTTCTTT.